The next 32 T cell receptor beta chains were all read from a single sample in a study. TCRdb re-called the 5' RACE reads with MiXCR, one entry per CDR3 protein. This sample has around 21,000 distinct CDR3 sequences, with 30% found just once. Material for sequencing was tumor-infiltrating naive CD4+ T cells sorted from the breast tumor. Subset reported: naive CD4+ T cells, CD4+CD45RA+CD25-. Receptor source: a female donor with breast cancer.

This clonotype is labeled medium-sized. The genes are TRBV29-1 and TRBJ2-7; 8 positions agree with TRBD1. CDR3 length: 12 residues. With V trimmed by 4 bases and J by 2 bases, 1 base remained unmatched. Germline-derived CDR1 and CDR2 are SQVTM and ANQGSEA. Here the CDR3 DNA reads TGCAGCGTTGGACAGGGGACCTACGAGCAGTACTTC. Its protein is CSVGQGTYEQYF.

This clonotype is medium-sized within its sample. This chain links TRBV15 with TRBJ2-7; 7 bases map to TRBD1. The CDR3 totals 14 residues. Germline V gene data show CDR1 as LNHNV and CDR2 as YYDKDF (reference sequence). Trimming took 5 bases from V and 3 from J; bases not matched to a gene: 7. CDR3 sequence reads: CATSFSTGNYEQYF. For the CDR3, the DNA is TGTGCCACCAGCTTCTCGACAGGGAACTACGAGCAGTACTTC. The full variable domain, in which reference TRBV15 and TRBJ2-7 provide the parts outside the CDR3, is DAMVIQNPRYQVTQFGKPVTLSCSQTLNHNVMYWYQQKSSQAPKLLFHYYDKDFNNEADTPDNFQSRRPNTSFCFLDIRSPGLGDTAMYLCATSFSTGNYEQYFGPGTRLTVT.

This clonotype was seen ten or more times. The chain has TRBV20-1 and TRBJ1-3; D remains ambiguous. CDR1 is DFQATT, CDR2 SNEGSKA, per germline (reference sequence). The CDR3 is 14 residues long. V was pared by 0 bases and J by 0 bases, with 6 bases between. Here the CDR3 reads CSARDASSGNTIYF. The CDR3 DNA reads as TGCAGTGCTAGAGATGCCTCCTCTGGAAACACCATATATTTT.

Details on this clonotype: A much larger clonotype is one base distant, so this may be a read error. The CDR3 bases are TGCAGTGCCAGGGACAGGTGCGGACAGCCCCAGCATTTT. It yields the protein CSARDRCGQPQHF. This sequence joins TRBV20-1 and TRBJ1-5; 8 positions agree with TRBD1. Unmatched junction bases numbered 8, after V lost 6 bases and J lost 7 bases. The V gene's germline CDR1 is DFQATT and CDR2 SNEGSKA (reference sequence). The length of the CDR3 is 13 residues.

This clonotype is judged medium-sized. V and J are TRBV20-1 and TRBJ2-1; 8 bases are shared with TRBD2. CDR3 length: 16 residues. J gave up 10 bases and V 0 bases, and 14 bases lay outside the gene matches. Per the germline V gene, CDR1 is DFQATT and CDR2 is SNEGSKA (reference sequence). CDR3 residues: CSARDWTSFRQDEQFF. The CDR3 DNA follows: TGCAGTGCTAGAGATTGGACTAGCTTTCGACAGGACGAGCAGTTCTTC.

V is TRBV5-5 and J is TRBJ2-7; 8 positions agree with TRBD2. The CDR3 sequence is 14 residues long. Germline trimming cut 2 bases from V and 3 bases from J; bases unmatched to any gene: 4. Per germline, CDR1 SGHKS and CDR2 YYEKEE (reference sequence). The CDR3 reads CASSFYSGSYEQYF. The CDR3 DNA reads TGTGCCAGCAGCTTTTACAGCGGGAGCTACGAGCAGTACTTC. Full variable domain (remainder filled in from reference TRBV5-5 and TRBJ2-7): DAGVTQSPTHLIKTRGQQVTLRCSPISGHKSVSWYQQVLGQGPQFIFQYYEKEERGRGNFPDRFSARQFPNYSSELNVNALLLGDSALYLCASSFYSGSYEQYFGPGTRLTVT.

This clonotype is labeled as medium-sized. The chain uses TRBV7-2 and TRBJ1-1; D gene ambiguous. Germline V lookup: CDR1 SGHTA, CDR2 FQGNSA. With 6 bases removed from V and 6 bases from J, the gap between germline ends came to 11 bases. The CDR3 has 12 residues. The CDR3 nucleotides are TGTGCCAGCAGTCAACTAGGCCCTGAAGCTTTCTTT. Its translation is CASSQLGPEAFF.

The sample holds one count of this clonotype. At one boundary the junction diverges from the germline segment, which might be a read error. V usage is TRBV6-1 and J usage is TRBJ2-1; 9 nucleotides match TRBD2. Looked up from germline, CDR1 is MNHNS and CDR2 is SASEGT. CDR3 size: 16 residues. For the CDR3, the DNA is TGTGCCAGTAGTGTAGATAGCGGGAGCATCTACAATGAGCAGTTCTTC. Its protein is CASSVDSGSIYNEQFF.

This clonotype is medium-sized (0.01 to 0.1%) in the sample. The genes are TRBV5-1 and TRBJ2-2; a weak D match, TRBD1 (6 bases). The CDR3 extends over 16 amino acids. V shed 0 bases and J shed 5 bases, with 14 bases lying between them. Germline CDR1 reads SGHRS; CDR2 reads YFSETQ. The DNA for the CDR3 is TGCGCCAGCAGCTTGGATCCAGGGGTGGAGACCGGGGAGCTGTTTTTT. Its protein product is CASSLDPGVETGELFF.

V gene TRBV2 combines with J gene TRBJ1-2; TRBD1 is a possible D gene (6 bases). This CDR3 spans 13 amino acids. V lost 4 bases to trimming and J lost 8 bases, with 14 bases between them. CDR1 is SNHLY, CDR2 FYNNEI, per germline. The CDR3 DNA follows: TGTGCCAGCAGTGGGCCACAGGGAGGCGGCTACACCTTC. Encoded protein: CASSGPQGGGYTF.

The table lists this clonotype with a few counts. This rearrangement joins TRBV6-6 to TRBJ2-7, with TRBD1 identical over 9 bases. The CDR3 covers 11 residues. V lost 4 bases to trimming and J lost 11 bases; unmatched junction nucleotides: 3. Germline lookup yields CDR1 MNHNY and CDR2 SVGAGI (reference sequence). CDR3 in DNA: TGTGCCAGCAGTTGGGACAGGGAGGAGTACTTC. It encodes CASSWDREEYF.

Details on this clonotype: One junction end disagrees with the germline gene, perhaps due to a read error. The chain uses TRBV12-3 or TRBV12-4 and TRBJ1-1, with TRBD1 as a possible D gene (5 bases). CDR3 length equals 15 residues. The CDR3 loop reads CANIPTVRADTEAFF. The CDR3 region has the DNA TGTGCCAACATCCCGACGGTAAGGGCGGACACTGAAGCTTTCTTC.

This clonotype is categorized as medium-sized. V is TRBV15 and J is TRBJ2-1; 10 bases are shared with TRBD2. Germline V CDR1 and CDR2: LNHNV, YYDKDF (reference sequence). Trimming removed 2 bases from V and 4 bases from J; junction bases left unmatched: 5. This CDR3 is built from 16 residues. CDR3 in DNA: TGTGCCACCAGCAGATCCAAGCGGGAGGGATACAATGAGCAGTTCTTC. This translates into CATSRSKREGYNEQFF.

Ten or more counts support this clonotype. The chain joins TRBV6-4 to TRBJ1-2; D is ambiguous. V lost 6 bases and J 0 bases, leaving 11 bases between the germline ends. The CDR3 has 14 amino acids. Germline loops: CDR1 MRHNA, CDR2 SNTAGT. The chain's CDR3 is CASRPSAANYGYTF. The CDR3, as DNA: TGTGCCAGCAGGCCCTCGGCAGCTAACTATGGCTACACCTTC.

This clonotype has only a few counts. This rearrangement joins TRBV6-5 to TRBJ1-1, with TRBD1 as a possible D gene (6 bases). The CDR3 is 17 amino acids. The V gene's germline CDR1 is MNHEY and CDR2 SVGAGI. V lost 0 bases and J lost 7, with 21 bases in between. CDR3 residues: CASSYSIPGAPGDEAFF. CDR3 coding DNA: TGTGCCAGCAGTTACTCGATCCCAGGGGCCCCGGGCGATGAAGCTTTCTTT.

This clonotype has ten or more counts. This sequence joins TRBV6-5 and TRBJ2-7, with 9 bases fitting TRBD1. The CDR3 is made up of 15 amino acids. Germline values: CDR1 MNHEY, CDR2 SVGAGI. V shed 4 bases and J 0 bases; nucleotides not matched to a gene: 4. CDR3: CASSSTTGGSYEQYF. CDR3 DNA: TGTGCCAGCAGTTCTACGACAGGGGGCTCCTACGAGCAGTACTTC.

The chain joins TRBV20-1 to TRBJ2-1; D unresolved. Germline CDR1 reads DFQATT; CDR2 reads SNEGSKA (reference sequence). V was shortened by 2 bases and J by 0 bases, with 8 bases between the two germline ends. The CDR3 length is 14 residues. The CDR3 loop reads CSARKVSSYNEQFF. The CDR3 nucleotides read TGCAGTGCTAGAAAAGTTTCCTCCTACAATGAGCAGTTCTTC.

This clonotype was seen only a few times. The V gene is TRBV20-1, the J gene TRBJ2-1; D is uncertain. Germline loops: CDR1 DFQATT, CDR2 SNEGSKA (reference sequence). V was trimmed by 5 bases and J by 0 bases, leaving 11 bases between them. The CDR3 loop spans 14 amino acids. The DNA for the CDR3 is TGCAGTGCTCTTTCTCCCAGCTCCTACAATGAGCAGTTCTTC. Protein sequence: CSALSPSSYNEQFF.

The chain joins TRBV24-1 to TRBJ2-1; D might be TRBD2 (6 bases). Germline V CDR1 and CDR2: KGHDR, SFDVKD. V dropped 10 bases and J dropped 9 bases, with 21 bases sitting between them. The CDR3 loop spans 14 amino acids. The CDR3 region has the DNA TGTGCCACATCGGGCCGGTGGAGGGGCAGTGAGCAGTTCTTC. Residues: CATSGRWRGSEQFF.

V and J are TRBV7-9 and TRBJ2-7, with 9 bases lining up with TRBD2. With 4 bases clipped from V and 2 bases from J, the junction kept 6 bases outside the gene matches. Germline CDR1 SEHNR, CDR2 FQNEAQ (reference sequence). This CDR3 is 15 amino acids long. The DNA of the CDR3 is TGTGCCAGCAGCTCGGCGACTAGCGGACCCTACGAGCAGTACTTC. Translated, it gives CASSSATSGPYEQYF.

This clonotype was counted between two and nine times. The chain employs TRBV5-1 and TRBJ2-1; 11 bases line up with TRBD2. The CDR3 is 16 residues long. Germline V gene sequence: CDR1 SGHRS, CDR2 YFSETQ. The V and J ends lost 6 bases and 5 bases, in that order; junction bases with no gene match: 10. The CDR3 DNA reads as TGCGCCAGCACCCCAACTAGCGGGAGATTCGACAATGAGCAGTTCTTC. Amino acids: CASTPTSGRFDNEQFF.

This clonotype was seen repeatedly, ten times or more. V is TRBV5-1 and J is TRBJ2-5; D is unclear. The ends were cut back, 4 bases at V and 0 bases at J, with 13 bases in the middle. CDR3 length: 15 residues. CDR1 SGHRS and CDR2 YFSETQ come from the germline V gene. CDR3 bases: TGCGCCAGCAGCCGATCCGGCCCAGACCAAGAGACCCAGTACTTC. This sequence encodes CASSRSGPDQETQYF.

This clonotype was seen repeatedly, ten times or more. This chain joins TRBV6-5 and TRBJ2-5; 14 bases are a match to TRBD2. Germline V CDR1 and CDR2: MNHEY, SVGAGI. This CDR3 contains 20 residues. V was clipped by 0 bases and J by 7 bases; unmatched bases: 16. This CDR3 is CASSYSSRPGTSGSARTQYF. CDR3 DNA: TGTGCCAGCAGTTACTCGTCTAGACCTGGGACTAGCGGGAGCGCGAGGACCCAGTACTTC.

This clonotype has ten or more counts. The CDR3 loop reads CSAPPTPGQGHTEAFF. The CDR3 DNA reads TGCAGTGCCCCTCCAACCCCGGGACAGGGCCACACTGAAGCTTTCTTT. This rearrangement joins TRBV20-1 to TRBJ1-1, with 9 bases aligning to TRBD1. The V gene end was trimmed by 6 bases and the J gene end by 3 bases; junction bases not matched to a gene: 14. The germline gives CDR1 DFQATT, CDR2 SNEGSKA (reference sequence). The CDR3 is 16 amino acids.

Details on this clonotype: A much larger clonotype is one base distant, so this may be a read error. The gene calls are TRBV7-9 and TRBJ1-4; TRBD1 matches at 8 bases. The V gene's germline CDR1 is SEHNR and CDR2 FQNEAQ (reference sequence). This CDR3 has 14 amino acids. The V gene end was trimmed by 2 bases and the J gene end by 6 bases; junction bases not matched to a gene: 2. CDR3 nucleotide sequence: TGTGCCAGCAGCTTACAGGGGGCAGATGAAAAACTGTTTTTT. Its protein product is CASSLQGADEKLFF.

This clonotype was recorded many times. The chain links TRBV4-1 to TRBJ2-1, with 10 bases that match TRBD2. Germline V lookup: CDR1 MGHRA, CDR2 YSYEKL. The CDR3 runs 15 residues. Trimming cost V 1 base and J 5 bases; bases outside gene matches: 2. This chain's CDR3 is CASSQVGLADNEQFF. The DNA for the CDR3 is TGCGCCAGCAGCCAAGTAGGACTAGCGGACAATGAGCAGTTCTTC.

This clonotype came up a few times. The chain uses TRBV9 and TRBJ2-1; D may match TRBD1 or TRBD2 (5 bases each). V lost 0 bases to trimming and J lost 8 bases, with 12 bases between them. The germline gives CDR1 SGDLS, CDR2 YYNGEE. The CDR3 consists of 14 residues. CDR3 sequence reads: CASSVASWDDEQFF. CDR3 sequence (DNA): TGTGCCAGCAGCGTAGCTAGCTGGGACGATGAGCAGTTCTTC. The full variable domain, with the rest looked up from reference TRBV9 and TRBJ2-1, is DSGVTQTPKHLITATGQRVTLRCSPRSGDLSVYWYQQSLDQGLQFLIQYYNGEERAKGNILERFSAQQFPDLHSELNLSSLELGDSALYFCASSVASWDDEQFFGPGTRLTVL.

Many counts were recorded for this clonotype. V is TRBV20-1 and J is TRBJ1-1; possible D gene TRBD1, 5 bases. The CDR3 runs to 13 residues. Germline assignment: CDR1 DFQATT and CDR2 SNEGSKA (reference sequence). The V gene lost 6 bases and the J gene lost 7 bases, with 18 bases spanning the gap. For the CDR3, the DNA is TGCAGTGCCCCGGACGGGGGGGGTATTGAAGCTTTCTTT. Translating it yields CSAPDGGGIEAFF.

Only a few counts were recorded for this clonotype. This chain connects TRBV5-1 to TRBJ2-7, with 10 bases that match TRBD2. The CDR3 is 19 amino acids. V trimming: 2 bases; J trimming: 5 bases; junction bases outside the gene matches: 19. Per germline, CDR1 SGHRS and CDR2 YFSETQ. CDR3 sequence reads: CASSLPKTSSGGRPNEQYF. The CDR3 region has the DNA TGCGCCAGCAGCTTACCCAAGACCTCTAGCGGGGGTCGTCCTAACGAGCAGTACTTC. Together with reference TRBV5-1 and TRBJ2-7, the CDR3 gives the full variable domain: KAGVTQTPRYLIKTRGQQVTLSCSPISGHRSVSWYQQTPGQGLQFLFEYFSETQRNKGNFPGRFSGRQFSNSRSEMNVSTLELGDSALYLCASSLPKTSSGGRPNEQYFGPGTRLTVT.

In its sample, this clonotype ranks as medium-sized (0.01 to 0.1%). This chain uses TRBV5-1 with TRBJ2-1; 13 bases line up with TRBD2. Germline V gives CDR1 SGHRS, CDR2 YFSETQ. CDR3 length equals 18 residues. Losses at the gene ends were 0 bases for V and 9 bases for J; bases not matched to a gene: 12. This CDR3 is CASSLVPQLAGGPGEQFF. The CDR3 DNA sequence: TGCGCCAGCAGCTTGGTCCCGCAACTAGCGGGAGGGCCGGGTGAGCAGTTCTTC.

This clonotype was picked up many times. This chain uses TRBV12-3 or TRBV12-4 with TRBJ1-1; D might be TRBD1 (6 bases). The CDR3 extends over 14 amino acids. V was trimmed by 6 bases and J by 5 bases, leaving 16 bases between them. CDR3 DNA: TGTGCCAGCAGGTTCTATGGGGGGGCTACTGAAGCTTTCTTT. It encodes CASRFYGGATEAFF.

This chain links TRBV20-1 with TRBJ2-1; TRBD2 matches 7 bases. Germline loops: CDR1 DFQATT, CDR2 SNEGSKA (reference sequence). J lost 7 bases, V lost 3 bases, and 12 bases had no gene match. CDR3 size: 15 residues. DNA of the CDR3: TGCAGTGCTAGGTCGCTCGAAAGGGGAGGGAATGAGCAGTTCTTC. It specifies CSARSLERGGNEQFF.